A selection of T cell receptor beta chains follows, all from one sample in a study of blood T cell repertoires in COVID-19. Produced via immunoSEQ multiplex PCR; TCRdb's table is partial and in-frame only. In the table there are roughly 240,000 clones, roughly 83% of which are singletons. Sequencing used peripheral blood. The receptors come from a man in his fifties or sixties who had recovered from COVID-19. Both conserved end residues are part of each CDR3.

>11|TRBV28|TRBJ1-6
CASSLGGPLHF
>14|TRBV24-1|TRBJ2-3
CATMGSGGTDTQYF
>13|TRBV11-3|TRBJ2-7
CASSLWTGNEQYF
>14|TRBV5-1|TRBJ1-1
CASATGGGNTEAFF
>16|TRBV27|TRBJ1-5
CASRALWDRESQPQHF
>14|TRBV5-4|TRBJ2-3
CASSLTSGANTQYF
>11|TRBV11-2|TRBJ2-7
CASSHIYEQYF
>13|TRBV5-8|TRBJ1-1
CASSLSIASEAFF
>15|TRBV6-5|TRBJ1-6
CASGWTGGWGSPLHF
>13|TRBV5-6|TRBJ2-7
CASSFRGLYEQYF
>16|TRBV2|TRBJ1-5
CASSGGRTDSNQPQHF
>15|TRBV7-2|TRBJ1-5
CASTRSGGYNQPQHF
>14|TRBV2|TRBJ2-2
CASREKLEGGELFF
>15|TRBV19|TRBJ2-1
CASSLLAGASGEQFF
>16|TRBV27|TRBJ1-2
CASKAPGLGIDYGYTF
>15|TRBV28|TRBJ2-2
CASSLSAGVTGELFF
>15|TRBV2|TRBJ2-4
CASSEGSGVKNIQYF
>13|TRBV24-1|TRBJ2-7
CATSDSSRVEQYF
>16|TRBV12-5|TRBJ2-2
CASGLVTGGDTGELFF
>13|TRBV2|TRBJ1-1
CASKQGTGTEAFF
>13|TRBV10-3|TRBJ2-7
CAISDRETYEQYF
>15|TRBV4-2|TRBJ2-3
CASSQTTSGGDTQYF
>17|TRBV15|TRBJ1-2
CATSRGKKQGSGYGYTF
>13|TRBV12-5|TRBJ2-1
CASGPDRGDEQFF
>15|TRBV4-1|TRBJ2-1
CASSPADGTYNEQFF
>15|TRBV11-2|TRBJ2-3
CASSFRGSSTDTQYF
>18|TRBV10-3|TRBJ2-5
CAISDPHRLAGGQETQYF
>12|TRBV29-1|TRBJ1-1
CSVEFSSTEAFF
>18|TRBV6-6|TRBJ2-7
CASSPTKTRGAISYEQYF
>16|TRBV19|TRBJ2-2
CASSMLGSSNTGELFF
>18|TRBV7-8|TRBJ1-5
CASSPKGRTAYSNQPQHF
>13|TRBV27|TRBJ2-7
CASSLAGPYEQYF
>16|TRBV3-1/TRBV3-2|TRBJ2-2
CASSLTSGRIAGELFF
>15|TRBV19|TRBJ2-5
CASSTGTSRQETQYF
>15|TRBV5-4|TRBJ2-2
CASTIAGANTGELFF
>15|TRBV2|TRBJ2-2
CASIQRTGNTGELFF
>15|TRBV5-6|TRBJ2-3
CASSLLAGSTDTQYF
>11|TRBV2|TRBJ1-2
CASQDSYGYTF
>16|TRBV24-1|TRBJ2-3
CATSDDRGHSTDTQYF
>15|TRBV11-2|TRBJ2-1
CASSLAAGGYNEQFF
>17|TRBV18|TRBJ2-2
CASSPIQGRSVTGELFF
>17|TRBV19|TRBJ2-1
CASSIDRGGLWYNEQFF
>15|TRBV6-5|TRBJ2-6
CASSYSVSGANVLTF
>14|TRBV2|TRBJ2-7
CASSEAVRGAGQYF
>19|TRBV18|TRBJ2-4
CASSATGTGGASVSNIQYF
>17|TRBV5-1|TRBJ2-2
CASSGGTSGGASGELFF
>13|TRBV3-1/TRBV3-2|TRBJ1-2
CASSQGGIYGYTF
>14|TRBV5-4|TRBJ2-2
CASSWGGNTGELFF
>13|TRBV3-1/TRBV3-2|TRBJ2-5
CASSRNSGETQYF
>15|TRBV18|TRBJ1-5
CASSPRTVSNQPQHF
>15|TRBV4-2|TRBJ1-1
CASSVQGSRRTEAFF
>15|TRBV27|TRBJ1-5
CASSNGTGFYQPQHF
>17|TRBV3-1/TRBV3-2|TRBJ2-1
CASSQRRRVAGADEQFF